This T cell receptor beta chain is from a study of blood T cells in healthy people across ages. Study details: About one barcoded beta molecule per two T cells was the capture yield of template switching.

Study-wide findings and caveats: Age showed a roughly linear inverse relationship with TCR beta diversity per million T cells.

A second about 6 to 12 cycle PCR used barcoded and J-beta primers. TCRdb re-called the 5' RACE reads through MiXCR, storing one row per CDR3 protein. The sample includes about 630,000 distinct CDR3 sequences, 21% of them seen just once. This clonotype was found once. The antigen remains unidentified. CDR1 and CDR2 (germline): MNHNS, SASEGT. This CDR3 has 14 residues. The ends were cut back, 2 bases at V and 4 bases at J, with 11 bases in the middle. This sequence joins TRBV6-1 and TRBJ2-5; possibly TRBD1 for D (5 bases). This receptor was taken from a man between 65 and 80 years old in good health. Sample: blood. CDR3 DNA: TGTGCCAGCAGTGAACAGGGTGTTGGAGAGACCCAGTACTTC. As protein: CASSEQGVGETQYF.